The clone carrying this TCR beta chain was counted between two and nine times. The antigen is unknown. The CDR3 is made up of 18 amino acids. Germline V CDR1 and CDR2: MNHEY, SVGAGI. Trimming cost V 0 bases and J 5 bases, with 19 bases left between them. This sample was included in a study of vaccination and CD4 T cells after COVID-19. Study context: The peptides that stimulated the cells were overlapping spike peptides from SARS-CoV-2, HCoV-NL63, HCoV-OC43 and HCoV-229E.

Once obtained from cultured CD4+ T cells, the DNA was sequenced using the Oncomine TCR Beta short-read assay. MiXCR was run by TCRdb on the PCR reads, yielding one entry per CDR3 protein. Found here are 9,500 or so distinct CDR3 sequences, roughly 27% of them singletons; the top ten hold 46%. Sample treatment: approximately 9-day PBMC culture with coronavirus spike peptide pools or control peptides (ViraFEST assay). This TCR was recovered from a human donor who received a COVID-19 vaccine. The rearrangement uses TRBV6-5 and TRBJ2-2, with TRBD1 as a possible D gene (6 bases). Sequenced material: CD4+ T cells from blood, cultured in vitro, taken before SARS-CoV-2 vaccination. This CDR3 is CASSYSTGQGSWTGELFF. DNA of the CDR3: TGTGCCAGCAGTTACTCGACGGGGCAGGGGTCTTGGACCGGGGAGCTGTTTTTT.